This paragraph covers one TCR beta chain sequence. The antigen this receptor binds is unknown. One base away there is no much larger clone; base qualities are not given. Donors were healthy HIV-negative adults with no recently reported acute infections or vaccinations. All donors were Caucasian adults living in Nashville, Tennessee, USA. CD4+ T cells were enriched through magnetic negative selection, after which naive cells were positively selected on CD45RA and the remaining negative fraction served as the memory subset. Blood was obtained by leukapheresis, after which PBMCs were separated by Ficoll-Histopaque density gradient centrifugation and cryopreserved in liquid nitrogen vapor phase. Analytical flow cytometry was used to check the purity and quantity of every magnetically sorted T cell population. From each sorted fraction, genomic DNA was isolated and quantified by UV absorbance on a Nanodrop 2000c.

The V and J ends are trimmed by 5 bases and 0 bases, leaving 11 bases between them. The CDR1 and CDR2 encoded by the germline V gene are SQVTM and ANQGSEA. From its cysteine to its phenylalanine, the CDR3 spans 14 amino acids. Only the CDR3 DNA stays, 42 bases, in frame from base 1. Using the deep immunoSEQ assay, TCR CDR3 regions were amplified from genomic DNA by multiplex PCR. Genomic DNA extracted from each cell subset was distributed evenly over all wells of several immunoSEQ 96-well plates, and each plate served as one replicate. For sorted subsets, about 0.2 ug genomic DNA, equal to 30,000 or so T cell genomes, was loaded into each replicate PCR. The purified libraries were quantified using a Qubit 3.0 fluorometer, sized with a Bioanalyzer 2100, and then quantified again using the KAPA Library Quantification kit. Each immunoSEQ 96-well plate was sequenced on its own single-read 150-cycle Illumina NextSeq 550 flow cell. Turning to the authors' computational methods: Because the immunoSEQ output held only junctional sequences and lacked quality scores, the filtering could not match the filtering applied to full-length reads. Sequences were annotated with PyIR, a Python wrapper for IgBLAST v1.9, using IMGT germline references to assign V/J genes and CDR3. Reads were removed for weak V/J assignments (E-value above 1e-6), missing CDR3, stop codons, out-of-frame junctions, or ambiguous translated residues. A V3J clonotype was defined by an identical inferred V gene, J gene, and CDR3 amino acid sequence. Percentage overlap between repertoires was calculated by dividing the number of shared unique clonotypes by the size of the smaller repertoire. Richness of each repertoire was evaluated using RTK rarefaction, the Chao1 estimator, and Recon v2.1 estimates of unobserved clonotypes. Generation probabilities for all TCRbeta clonotypes obtained by the gDNA method from several donors were computed using OLGA. Held by TCRdb, this immuneACCESS table contains in-frame sequences only and omits some clones. Under half of the omission traces to an unresolved V gene where checked; the cause of the rest is unknown. D and trimming were read from the DNA, whereas the V and J calls and clone size are those reported in that table. Across this sample there are about 1 million clones, with about 70% seen only once. The ten largest clones capture nearly 1.5% of the sample.

The source of the sample is a study of shared clonotypes between healthy human individuals (dated by TCRdb to 2020 to 2021). For the study in its entirety: The cohort included three men and a couple of women between 18 and 49 years of age. For each donor, three plates each were used for CD4 naive and CD4 memory, two plates were used for CD8 naive, and one plate was used for CD8 memory. Different laboratories and diverse techniques were used to prepare libraries and sequence TCR repertoires, to increase sequencing depth and limit assay-specific biases. To estimate repertoire size and how much clonotype sharing occurs between individuals, the study deeply sequenced the blood TCR repertoires of five healthy adults. Per donor, leukapheresis produced somewhere between about 0.9 and 9 billion PBMCs.

The paper as a whole reports these results and caveats: When a handful of donors were compared, the shared fraction of clonotypes was about 5% for naive CD4, about 4% for naive CD8, more than 2% for memory CD4, and 0.35% to 0.4% for memory CD8. Because the study included a small number of donors, the genetic and exposure-history diversity represented was limited. Compared with non-shared clonotypes, the clonotypes found in all four sorted-subset donors had higher generation probabilities. Sampling was limited to blood, and TCR repertoires in tissue likely differ from TCR repertoires in blood. Even with the large sequencing depth, rarefaction of the sorted-subset datasets indicated that sequencing was incomplete. Pairwise subsampling indicated that sequencing depth was expected to affect the degree of clonotype sharing among donors. Naive subsets generally had larger estimated clonotype richness than memory subsets.

This receptor was obtained from a man aged 18 to 30 in good health. The sample taken for sequencing was memory CD4+ T cells sorted from blood. This specimen's cell subset or site label, interpreted: CD45RA-negative fraction. The chain is encoded by TRBV29-1 joined to TRBJ1-5; a tentative D match to TRBD1 spans 6 bases. The CDR3: CSVRTVDSNQPQHF. Read as DNA, the sequence is TGCAGCGTTCGGACAGTAGATAGCAATCAGCCCCAGCATTTT.